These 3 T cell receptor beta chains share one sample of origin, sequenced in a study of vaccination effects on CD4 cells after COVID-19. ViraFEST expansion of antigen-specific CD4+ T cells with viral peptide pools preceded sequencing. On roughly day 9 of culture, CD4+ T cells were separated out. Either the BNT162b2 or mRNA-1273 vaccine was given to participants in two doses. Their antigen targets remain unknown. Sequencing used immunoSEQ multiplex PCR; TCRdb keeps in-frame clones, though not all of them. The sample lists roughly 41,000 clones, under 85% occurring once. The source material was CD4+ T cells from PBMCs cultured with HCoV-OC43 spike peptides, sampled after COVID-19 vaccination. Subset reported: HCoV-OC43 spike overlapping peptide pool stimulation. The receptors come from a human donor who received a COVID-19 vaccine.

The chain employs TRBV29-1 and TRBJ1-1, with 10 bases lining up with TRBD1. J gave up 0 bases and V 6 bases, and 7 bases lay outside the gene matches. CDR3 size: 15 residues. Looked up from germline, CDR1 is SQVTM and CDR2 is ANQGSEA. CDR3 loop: CSVAGQGGVNTEAFF. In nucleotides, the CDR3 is TGCAGCGTAGCTGGACAGGGGGGCGTGAACACTGAAGCTTTCTTT. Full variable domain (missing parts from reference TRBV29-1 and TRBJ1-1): SAVISQKPSRDICQRGTSLTIQCQVDSQVTMMFWYRQQPGQSLTLIATANQGSEATYESGFVIDKFPISRPNLTFSTLTVSNMSPEDSSIYLCSVAGQGGVNTEAFFGQGTRLTVV.

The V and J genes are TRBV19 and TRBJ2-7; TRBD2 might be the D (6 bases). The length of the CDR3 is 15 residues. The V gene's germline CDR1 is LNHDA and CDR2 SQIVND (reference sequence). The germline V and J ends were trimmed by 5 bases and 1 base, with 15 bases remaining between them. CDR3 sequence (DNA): TGTGCCAGTAGTTCCCGGGACTCGGATTCCTACGAGCAGTACTTC. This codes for CASSSRDSDSYEQYF.

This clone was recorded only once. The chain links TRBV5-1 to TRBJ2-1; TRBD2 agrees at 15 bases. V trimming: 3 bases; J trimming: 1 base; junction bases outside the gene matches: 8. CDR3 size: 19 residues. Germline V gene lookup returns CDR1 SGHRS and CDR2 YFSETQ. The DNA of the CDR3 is TGCGCCAGCAGCTGGCCGGGACTAGCGGGAGGCCTGTCCTACAATGAGCAGTTCTTC. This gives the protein CASSWPGLAGGLSYNEQFF.